This TCR beta chain was recorded in a study of spatial heterogeneity in lung cancer. TCRdb called the 5' RACE reads again in MiXCR, with one record for every CDR3 protein. The repertoire has about 100,000 distinct CDR3 sequences, 4.4% of them found once; the top ten carry about 20%. Findings of the study overall: Expanded intratumoral alpha and beta TCR counts tracked tumor mutation counts.

The time point is: sample taken at primary tumor resection. This clonotype was observed at least ten times. Its antigen remains unknown. V gave up 0 bases and J gave up 4 bases; unmatched junction bases: 7. Germline loops: CDR1 SGHRS, CDR2 YFSETQ. CDR3 length: 16 residues. The rearrangement uses TRBV5-1 and TRBJ2-3; 8 nucleotides agree with TRBD2. The sample consisted of lung tumor tissue, taken at surgery. The receptor's source is a male donor with early-stage non-small cell lung cancer. CDR3 sequence reads: CASSLVSGTGADTQYF. The CDR3 nucleotides read TGCGCCAGCAGCTTGGTTAGCGGGACCGGGGCAGATACGCAGTATTTT.